This T cell receptor beta chain was identified in a study of T cell responses to AZD1222 COVID-19 vaccine. Study observations and caveats: Once two AZD1222 doses were given, Spike-specific TCR breadth and depth went up. Vaccine-related CD4 TCRs covered spike, predominating at 160-218 and 743-854.

The data were produced by immunoSEQ multiplex PCR, yet TCRdb's version contains in-frame clones alone and is incomplete. In the table there are some 150,000 clones, around nine tenths of which are singletons. Germline CDR1 and CDR2: LNHDA and SQIVND (reference sequence). V dropped 3 bases and J dropped 5 bases, with 13 bases sitting between them. CDR3 length: 14 amino acids. This clone was recorded once. Its specificity is unknown. The clonotype was recovered from an adult in good health. The chain is built from TRBV19 and TRBJ1-1; no firm D call. Sequences were derived from peripheral blood, sampled on day 0 of AZD1222 vaccination. The CDR3 region has the DNA TGTGCCAGTAGTATGTTGGGAGGAGGGACTGAAGCTTTCTTT. Translating gives CASSMLGGGTEAFF.